This T cell receptor beta chain was found in a study of blood T cell repertoires in COVID-19. About the study: Whether acute or convalescent, the COVID-19 samples came from the United States, Italy and Spain.

The assay was immunoSEQ multiplex PCR, and TCRdb's table has in-frame clones only and misses some. This table holds more than 150,000 clones, less than 90% found once. This CDR3 contains 11 residues. The V and J ends lost 6 bases and 6 bases respectively, with 7 bases between them. Per the germline V gene, CDR1 is SNHLY and CDR2 is FYNNEI. To note about this clone: This sample also contains other DNA sequences that code for the same CDR3.

J is TRBJ2-3 and V is TRBV2; D ambiguous. What was sequenced was PBMCs or T cells enriched from blood (not recorded which). The TCR comes from a woman aged 45-65 years who had recovered from COVID-19. CDR3 sequence: CASRTGDTQYF. The CDR3 DNA sequence: TGTGCCAGCAGGACTGGCGATACGCAGTATTTT.